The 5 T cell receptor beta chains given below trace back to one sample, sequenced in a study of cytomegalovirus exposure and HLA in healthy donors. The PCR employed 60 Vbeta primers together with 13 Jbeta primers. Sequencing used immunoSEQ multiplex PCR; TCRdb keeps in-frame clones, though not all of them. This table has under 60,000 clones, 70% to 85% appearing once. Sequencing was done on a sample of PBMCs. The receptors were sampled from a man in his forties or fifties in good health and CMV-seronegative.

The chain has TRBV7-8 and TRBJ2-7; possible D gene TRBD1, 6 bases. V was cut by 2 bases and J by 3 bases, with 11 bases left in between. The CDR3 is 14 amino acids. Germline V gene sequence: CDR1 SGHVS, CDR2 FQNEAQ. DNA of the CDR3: TGTGCCAGCAGCTTAAACAGGGATGTCTACGAGCAGTACTTC. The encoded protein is CASSLNRDVYEQYF.

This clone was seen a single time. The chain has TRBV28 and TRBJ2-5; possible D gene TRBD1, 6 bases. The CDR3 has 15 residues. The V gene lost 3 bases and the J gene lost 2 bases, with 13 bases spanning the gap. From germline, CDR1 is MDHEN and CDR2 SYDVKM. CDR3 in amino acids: CASSFELQGQETQYF. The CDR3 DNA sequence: TGTGCCAGCAGTTTCGAGTTACAGGGTCAAGAGACCCAGTACTTC.

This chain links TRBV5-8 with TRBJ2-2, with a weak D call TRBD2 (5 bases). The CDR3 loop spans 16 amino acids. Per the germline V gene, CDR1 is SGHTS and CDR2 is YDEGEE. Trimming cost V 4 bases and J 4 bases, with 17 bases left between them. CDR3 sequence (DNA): TGTGCCAGCAGCCAAGGACTCCTGCCTTTCACCGGGGAGCTGTTTTTT. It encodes CASSQGLLPFTGELFF.

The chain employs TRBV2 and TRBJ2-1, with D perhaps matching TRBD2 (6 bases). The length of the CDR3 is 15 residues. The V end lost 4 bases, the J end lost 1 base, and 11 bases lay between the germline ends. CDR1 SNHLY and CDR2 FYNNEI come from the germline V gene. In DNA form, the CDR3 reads TGTGCCAGCAGTGGGAATAGCGGATCCTACAATGAGCAGTTCTTC. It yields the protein CASSGNSGSYNEQFF.

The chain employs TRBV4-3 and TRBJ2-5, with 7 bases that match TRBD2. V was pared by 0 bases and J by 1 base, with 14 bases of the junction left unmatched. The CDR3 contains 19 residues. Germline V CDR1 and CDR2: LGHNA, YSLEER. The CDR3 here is CASSQDLDISGASQETQYF. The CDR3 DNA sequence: TGCGCCAGCAGCCAAGATCTTGACATAAGCGGGGCGAGCCAAGAGACCCAGTACTTC.